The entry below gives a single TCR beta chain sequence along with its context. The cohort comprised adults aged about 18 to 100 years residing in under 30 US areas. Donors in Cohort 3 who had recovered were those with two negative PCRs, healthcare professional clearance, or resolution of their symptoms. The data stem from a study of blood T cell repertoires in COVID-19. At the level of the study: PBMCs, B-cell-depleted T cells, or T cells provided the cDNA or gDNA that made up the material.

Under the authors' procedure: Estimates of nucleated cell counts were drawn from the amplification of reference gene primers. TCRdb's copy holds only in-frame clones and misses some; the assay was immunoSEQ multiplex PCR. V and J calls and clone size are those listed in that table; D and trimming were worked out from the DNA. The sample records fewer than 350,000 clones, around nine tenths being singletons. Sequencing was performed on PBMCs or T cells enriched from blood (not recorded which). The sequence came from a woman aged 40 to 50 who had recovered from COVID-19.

This chain's CDR3 is CASSRPHGAYEQYF. The CDR3 nucleotides are TGTGCCAGTAGCCGGCCGCACGGAGCCTACGAGCAGTACTTC. The J gene is TRBJ2-7, the V gene TRBV19; no definite D call. This CDR3 region has 14 residues. Germline assignment: CDR1 LNHDA and CDR2 SQIVND (reference sequence). Trimming pared 6 bases from V and 2 bases from J, leaving 14 bases between.